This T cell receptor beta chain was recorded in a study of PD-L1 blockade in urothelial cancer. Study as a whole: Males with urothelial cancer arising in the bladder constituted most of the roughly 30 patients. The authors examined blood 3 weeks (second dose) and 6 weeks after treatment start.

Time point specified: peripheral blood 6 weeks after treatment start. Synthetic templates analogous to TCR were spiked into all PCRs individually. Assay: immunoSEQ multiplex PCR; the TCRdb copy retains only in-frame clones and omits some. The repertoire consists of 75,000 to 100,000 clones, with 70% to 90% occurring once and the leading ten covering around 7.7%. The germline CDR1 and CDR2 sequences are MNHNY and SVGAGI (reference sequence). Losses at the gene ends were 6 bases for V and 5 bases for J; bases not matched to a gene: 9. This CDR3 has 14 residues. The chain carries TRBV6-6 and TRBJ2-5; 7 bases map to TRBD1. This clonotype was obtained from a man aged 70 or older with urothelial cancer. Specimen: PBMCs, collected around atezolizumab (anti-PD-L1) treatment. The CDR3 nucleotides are TGTGCCAGCAGCCCACAGGGGTCGGGCGAGACCCAGTACTTC. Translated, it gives CASSPQGSGETQYF.